This TCR beta chain originates from a study of blood T cell repertoires in COVID-19. In assigning cohorts, the study relied on participant-reported clinical history. The CDR3 totals 13 residues. Trimming left V 6 bases short and J 1 base short, with 9 bases between. CDR1 and CDR2 from the germline V gene are SGHAT and FQNNGV. Some clones are missing from TCRdb's copy, which holds only in-frame ones; the method was immunoSEQ multiplex PCR. The sample shows approximately 260,000 clones, about nine tenths of them seen only once. The clonotype was recovered from a woman in her 30s with acute COVID-19. Sequenced sample: PBMCs or T cells enriched from blood (not recorded which). The J gene is TRBJ1-1, the V gene TRBV11-2; D is unclear. CDR3 in amino acids: CASSFRQNTEAFF. The CDR3, as DNA: TGTGCCAGCAGTTTTCGACAGAACACTGAAGCTTTCTTT.